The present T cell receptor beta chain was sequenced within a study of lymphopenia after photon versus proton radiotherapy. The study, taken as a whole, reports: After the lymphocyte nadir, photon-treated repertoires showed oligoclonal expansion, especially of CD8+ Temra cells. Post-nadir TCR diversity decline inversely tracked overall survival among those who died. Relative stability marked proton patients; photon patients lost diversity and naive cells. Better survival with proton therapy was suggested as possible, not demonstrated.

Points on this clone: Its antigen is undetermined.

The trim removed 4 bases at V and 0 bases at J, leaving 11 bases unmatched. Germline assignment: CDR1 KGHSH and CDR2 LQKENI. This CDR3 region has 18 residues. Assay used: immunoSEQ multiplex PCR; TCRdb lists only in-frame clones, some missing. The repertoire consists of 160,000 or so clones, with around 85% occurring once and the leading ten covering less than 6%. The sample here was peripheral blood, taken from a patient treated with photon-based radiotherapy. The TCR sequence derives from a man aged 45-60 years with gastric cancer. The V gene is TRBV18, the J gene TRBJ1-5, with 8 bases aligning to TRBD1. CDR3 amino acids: CASSQTGTGDYSNQPQHF. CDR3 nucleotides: TGTGCCAGCTCACAAACCGGGACAGGAGACTATAGCAATCAGCCCCAGCATTTT. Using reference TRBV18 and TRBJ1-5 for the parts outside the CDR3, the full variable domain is NAGVMQNPRHLVRRRGQEARLRCSPMKGHSHVYWYRQLPEEGLKFMVYLQKENIIDESGMPKERFSAEFPKEGPSILRIQQVVRGDSAAYFCASSQTGTGDYSNQPQHFGDGTRLSIL.